This TCR beta chain originates from a study of blood T cell repertoires in COVID-19. The protocol was immunoSEQ multiplex PCR, while the TCRdb copy is restricted to in-frame clones and leaves out a portion. The sample lists 190,000 or so clones, approximately 87% occurring once. With 2 bases clipped from V and 8 bases from J, the junction kept 8 bases outside the gene matches. Germline V lookup: CDR1 MNHEY, CDR2 SVGAGI. The CDR3 has 15 amino acids. The sample taken for sequencing was peripheral blood. The TCR was taken from a woman younger than 35 who had recovered from COVID-19. The chain couples TRBV6-5 to TRBJ1-2, with 10 bases lining up with TRBD1. CDR3 bases: TGTGCCAGCAGTTACAGGGGACAGGGGAGGGACGGCTACACCTTC. Encoded protein: CASSYRGQGRDGYTF.